Sequencing of this TCR beta chain was carried out in a study of blood T cell repertoires in COVID-19. This table comes from immunoSEQ multiplex PCR, and its TCRdb copy is limited to in-frame clones, with some not included. The table includes approximately 140,000 clones, 65% to 80% detected once. The V gene end was trimmed by 4 bases and the J gene end by 7 bases; junction bases not matched to a gene: 4. This CDR3 is built from 14 residues. The sample comprised peripheral blood. This chain joins TRBV23-1 and TRBJ1-5; 10 nucleotides line up with TRBD1. TRBV23-1 is given ORF status, its function remaining uncertain. This TCR derives from a man aged 80 or over with acute or convalescent COVID-19. The CDR3 loop is CASSPGTGEQPQHF. DNA of the CDR3: TGCGCCAGCAGTCCGGGGACAGGGGAACAGCCCCAGCATTTT.